Listed below are T cell receptor beta chains from one sample, sequenced in a study of shared clonotypes between healthy human individuals. TCRdb keeps only in-frame clones here, not all; method: immunoSEQ multiplex PCR. The repertoire holds 2,100,000 or so clones, approximately 96% seen once, with roughly 0.13% in the top ten. The sequenced sample was naive CD4+ T cells sorted from blood. Receptors originate from a man aged 18 to 35 in good health. Both conserved end residues are part of each CDR3. A D gene is named only where the DNA matches it firmly. Not all rows give a size; the values are once, few, many and, for expanded clones, a class.

V: TRBV4-3; J: TRBJ2-3; size: once; D: NA; CDR3: CASSQEAGSGTDTQYF; DNA: TGCGCCAGCAGCCAAGAGGCGGGATCGGGTACAGATACGCAGTATTTT
V: TRBV11-3; J: TRBJ2-1; size: NA; D: TRBD1; CDR3: CASSLQGAGNEQFF; DNA: TGTGCCAGCAGCTTACAGGGGGCTGGCAATGAGCAGTTCTTC
V: TRBV14; J: TRBJ2-2; size: NA; D: NA; CDR3: CASSMTTGTNTGELFF; DNA: TGTGCCAGCAGCATGACTACAGGGACGAACACCGGGGAGCTGTTTTTT
V: TRBV2; J: TRBJ2-3; size: NA; D: NA; CDR3: CASRDRQNTMTDTQYF; DNA: TGTGCCAGCAGGGACAGACAGAATACGATGACAGATACGCAGTATTTT
V: TRBV7-9; J: TRBJ2-7; size: NA; D: TRBD2; CDR3: CASSLFVRSGSYEQYF; DNA: TGTGCCAGCAGCTTATTCGTCCGTAGCGGGTCCTACGAGCAGTACTTC
V: TRBV27; J: TRBJ2-5; size: NA; D: TRBD2; CDR3: CASSFRLAGGGKETQYF; DNA: TGTGCCAGCAGTTTTAGACTAGCGGGGGGCGGAAAAGAGACCCAGTACTTC
V: TRBV6-6; J: TRBJ1-2; size: NA; D: NA; CDR3: CASSTWTALNYGYTF; DNA: TGTGCCAGCAGTACCTGGACAGCCCTTAACTATGGCTACACCTTC
V: TRBV10-3; J: TRBJ2-7; size: NA; D: NA; CDR3: CAISENRDPSEQYF; DNA: TGTGCCATCAGTGAAAATCGCGATCCAAGCGAGCAGTACTTC
V: TRBV27; J: TRBJ1-2; size: NA; D: NA; CDR3: CASSAGTIPFNYGYTF; DNA: TGTGCCAGCAGCGCAGGGACAATACCTTTCAACTATGGCTACACCTTC
V: TRBV7-8; J: TRBJ2-1; size: NA; D: TRBD2; CDR3: CASSAQRLAGEGLGYNEQFF; DNA: TGTGCCAGCAGCGCACAAAGACTAGCGGGAGAAGGCCTAGGCTACAATGAGCAGTTCTTC
V: TRBV28; J: TRBJ1-2; size: NA; D: NA; CDR3: CASNLGRGYTF; DNA: TGTGCCAGCAATTTGGGCCGCGGCTACACCTTC
V: TRBV7-9; J: TRBJ1-3; size: once; D: NA; CDR3: CASSRHQSPGNTIYF; DNA: TGTGCCAGCAGCCGCCACCAGAGTCCGGGAAACACCATATATTTT
V: TRBV27; J: TRBJ2-2; size: NA; D: TRBD1; CDR3: CASSPPSPDRVLTGELFF; DNA: TGTGCCAGCAGTCCTCCCTCCCCAGACAGGGTGTTAACCGGGGAGCTGTTTTTT
V: TRBV7-2; J: TRBJ2-5; size: NA; D: TRBD1; CDR3: CASSSTGVQTQYF; DNA: TGTGCCAGCAGCTCCACAGGGGTACAGACCCAGTACTTC
V: TRBV10-3; J: TRBJ2-5; size: NA; D: TRBD2; CDR3: CAISELASGRRTQYF; DNA: TGTGCCATCAGTGAGTTGGCTAGCGGGAGGAGGACCCAGTACTTC
V: TRBV11-2; J: TRBJ2-2; size: NA; D: TRBD1; CDR3: CASSYSRQGNTGELFF; DNA: TGTGCCAGCAGCTACTCCCGACAGGGAAACACCGGGGAGCTGTTTTTT
V: TRBV6-5; J: TRBJ2-4; size: NA; D: NA; CDR3: CASISNNIQYF; DNA: TGTGCCAGCATATCAAACAACATTCAGTACTTC
V: TRBV30; J: TRBJ2-7; size: few; D: NA; CDR3: CAWSLGPSVYEQYF; DNA: TGTGCCTGGAGCCTGGGACCGTCGGTCTACGAGCAGTACTTC
V: TRBV10-3; J: TRBJ1-3; size: NA; D: NA; CDR3: CAISEGLGGNDGNTIYF; DNA: TGTGCCATCAGTGAGGGGCTAGGAGGAAATGACGGAAACACCATATATTTT
V: TRBV5-1; J: TRBJ2-7; size: NA; D: NA; CDR3: CASSWGGTNEQYF; DNA: TGCGCCAGCAGCTGGGGTGGTACTAACGAGCAGTACTTC
V: TRBV5-4; J: TRBJ1-6; size: NA; D: NA; CDR3: CASSLGASNYNSPLHF; DNA: TGTGCCAGCAGCTTGGGGGCCAGCAACTATAATTCACCCCTCCACTTT
V: TRBV7-2; J: TRBJ1-1; size: once; D: TRBD1; CDR3: CASRGTGTTEAFF; DNA: TGTGCCAGCAGAGGGACAGGGACCACTGAAGCTTTCTTT
V: TRBV28; J: TRBJ2-1; size: NA; D: TRBD1; CDR3: CASSQTGAEQFF; DNA: TGTGCCAGCAGCCAGACAGGGGCTGAGCAGTTCTTC
V: TRBV6-5; J: TRBJ2-3; size: NA; D: NA; CDR3: CASSYSWTASTDTQYF; DNA: TGTGCCAGCAGTTACTCGTGGACGGCTAGCACAGATACGCAGTATTTT
V: TRBV21-1; J: TRBJ2-7; size: NA; D: NA; CDR3: CASSPRSPRTRITYEQYF; DNA: TGTGCCAGCAGCCCCCGATCACCAAGGACCCGTATCACCTACGAGCAGTACTTC
V: TRBV6-5; J: TRBJ2-3; size: NA; D: NA; CDR3: CASSYPREPDTQYF; DNA: TGTGCCAGCAGTTACCCCAGAGAGCCAGATACGCAGTATTTT
V: TRBV7-9; J: TRBJ1-2; size: NA; D: TRBD1; CDR3: CASSLQGAPLYGYTF; DNA: TGTGCCAGCAGCCTACAGGGGGCTCCCCTCTATGGCTACACCTTC
V: TRBV9; J: TRBJ2-7; size: NA; D: NA; CDR3: CASAGQGRGEQYF; DNA: TGTGCCAGCGCGGGTCAGGGGAGGGGCGAGCAGTACTTC
V: TRBV10-3; J: TRBJ2-7; size: NA; D: NA; CDR3: CAIRGSSYEQYF; DNA: TGTGCCATCAGGGGCAGCTCCTACGAGCAGTACTTC
V: TRBV5-1; J: TRBJ2-7; size: NA; D: TRBD1; CDR3: CASSWDRGAYEQYF; DNA: TGCGCCAGCAGCTGGGACAGGGGAGCCTACGAGCAGTACTTC
V: TRBV30; J: TRBJ2-3; size: NA; D: NA; CDR3: CAWSGGGAQYF; DNA: TGTGCCTGGAGTGGAGGTGGGGCGCAGTATTTT
V: TRBV18; J: TRBJ1-1; size: once; D: NA; CDR3: CASSPLQGLDTEAFF; DNA: TGTGCCAGCTCACCCCTTCAGGGGTTGGACACTGAAGCTTTCTTT
V: TRBV10-2; J: TRBJ2-7; size: NA; D: TRBD2; CDR3: CASRGAGLARGEQYF; DNA: TGCGCCAGCAGGGGGGCCGGACTAGCAAGAGGTGAGCAGTACTTC
V: TRBV30; J: TRBJ1-1; size: NA; D: NA; CDR3: CAWSFAVNTEAFF; DNA: TGTGCCTGGAGTTTTGCGGTGAACACTGAAGCTTTCTTT
V: TRBV18; J: TRBJ1-4; size: NA; D: TRBD1; CDR3: CASSPQQGTNEKLFF; DNA: TGTGCCAGCTCACCACAACAGGGGACTAATGAAAAACTGTTTTTT
V: TRBV2; J: TRBJ2-1; size: NA; D: NA; CDR3: CASSSISGPSNEQFF; DNA: TGTGCCAGCAGCTCCATCAGCGGCCCCAGCAATGAGCAGTTCTTC
V: TRBV7-9; J: TRBJ1-2; size: NA; D: NA; CDR3: CASSLGGARYGYTF; DNA: TGTGCCAGCAGCTTAGGCGGAGCTCGCTATGGCTACACCTTC